Each of the 19 T cell receptor beta chains below was sequenced from the same sample in a study of control samples from healthy donors and cancer patients. Method: immunoSEQ multiplex PCR; TCRdb's copy keeps in-frame clones and lacks some. The sample lists roughly 100,000 clones; 86% were seen once. The specimen was blood. The receptors originated from a woman between 50 and 59 years old in good health.

This chain uses TRBV7-9 with TRBJ1-1, with no clear D. Trimming removed 2 bases from V and 4 bases from J, with 17 bases in between. Germline V gene lookup returns CDR1 SEHNR and CDR2 FQNEAQ (reference sequence). The CDR3 sequence is 16 residues long. The CDR3 here is CASSLTGIGSGTEAFF. The CDR3 DNA is TGTGCCAGCAGCTTAACTGGGATCGGTTCGGGCACTGAAGCTTTCTTT.

The genes are TRBV10-3 and TRBJ2-3, with D perhaps TRBD2 (5 bases). V lost 0 bases to trimming and J lost 5 bases, with 9 bases between them. CDR1 and CDR2 from the germline V gene are ENHRY and SYGVKD. The CDR3 loop spans 14 amino acids. The CDR3 is CAISESSRGDTQYF. In DNA, the CDR3 is TGTGCCATCAGTGAGTCCAGTCGGGGAGATACGCAGTATTTT.

This chain connects TRBV27 to TRBJ1-5; D unclear. CDR1 MNHEY and CDR2 SMNVEV come from the germline V gene (reference sequence). Trimming took 2 bases from V and 2 from J, leaving 7 bases between them. The CDR3 is 14 residues long. The CDR3, as DNA: TGTGCCAGCAGTTTAATCGGAGGCAATCAGCCCCAGCATTTT. Translated: CASSLIGGNQPQHF.

The CDR3 DNA sequence: TGTGCCAGCGGCAGGGTAGTTTCGTTCGGGGAGACCCAGTACTTC. Protein product: CASGRVVSFGETQYF. The J gene is TRBJ2-5, the V gene TRBV5-5, with D possibly matching TRBD1 (5 bases). The CDR3 has 15 amino acids. Trimming shortened V by 7 bases and J by 5 bases, and 21 bases separated the two germline ends. Germline CDR1 is SGHKS and CDR2 is YYEKEE (reference sequence).

This clone was detected once. The chain is built from TRBV6-6 and TRBJ1-1; TRBD1 is a possible D gene (5 bases). The CDR3 spans 15 residues. V lost 0 bases and J lost 7, with 15 bases in between. From germline, CDR1 is MNHNY and CDR2 SVGAGI (reference sequence). The CDR3 nucleotides read TGTGCCAGCAGTTACTCCGCCCAGGGCTGGGATGAAGCTTTCTTT. Translation gives CASSYSAQGWDEAFF.

The chain links TRBV6-5 to TRBJ2-1; 8 nucleotides line up with TRBD2. V lost 6 bases, J lost 3 bases, and 1 base stayed unmatched. From germline, CDR1 is MNHEY and CDR2 SVGAGI. This CDR3 comprises 13 residues. The CDR3 bases are TGTGCCAGCAGGGGACTAGGCTACAATGAGCAGTTCTTC. It yields the protein CASRGLGYNEQFF.

This clone was picked up one time. V usage is TRBV5-5 and J usage is TRBJ2-1; TRBD1 or TRBD2 may be the D gene (5 bases each). V dropped 0 bases and J dropped 3 bases, with 10 bases sitting between them. CDR1 is SGHKS, CDR2 YYEKEE, per germline (reference sequence). There are 15 residues in the CDR3. CDR3 DNA: TGTGCCAGCAGCTTGGACGGGGCGAGCTACAATGAGCAGTTCTTC. Amino acids: CASSLDGASYNEQFF.

This chain connects TRBV5-6 to TRBJ2-2; D uncertain. CDR1 SGHDT and CDR2 YYEEEE come from the germline V gene. The CDR3 consists of 15 residues. The V end lost 2 bases, the J end lost 0 bases, and 8 bases lay between the germline ends. The chain's CDR3 is CASSFGMPNTGELFF. Here the CDR3 DNA reads TGTGCCAGCAGCTTTGGGATGCCGAACACCGGGGAGCTGTTTTTT.

This rearrangement joins TRBV18 to TRBJ1-5; 7 bases align to TRBD1. V was pared by 4 bases and J by 1 base, with 4 bases of the junction left unmatched. This CDR3 has 15 amino acids. Germline-derived CDR1 and CDR2 are KGHSH and LQKENI. CDR3 bases: TGTGCCAGCTCACTGACAGGGATGAGCAATCAGCCCCAGCATTTT. Amino acids: CASSLTGMSNQPQHF.

The chain couples TRBV6-6 to TRBJ2-7; D might be TRBD2 (6 bases). Germline V lookup: CDR1 MNHNY, CDR2 SVGAGI (reference sequence). Trimming stripped 4 bases from V and 9 bases from J, with 13 bases between. The CDR3 runs to 12 residues. The CDR3 coding sequence is TGTGCCAGCAGTTGGGACTCCATAGGGCAGTACTTC. It is translated as CASSWDSIGQYF.

This chain connects TRBV9 to TRBJ1-3; a possible D gene is TRBD1 (5 bases). V lost 3 bases, J lost 0 bases, and 13 bases lay in between. Germline V lookup: CDR1 SGDLS, CDR2 YYNGEE. CDR3 length equals 16 residues. As DNA, the CDR3 is TGTGCCAGCAGCGGCCAGGTCGGGGGCTCTGGAAACACCATATATTTT. Translating gives CASSGQVGGSGNTIYF.

J is TRBJ1-4 and V is TRBV4-3; tentative D call: TRBD1 (5 bases). The CDR3 runs to 15 residues. Trimming pared 0 bases from V and 8 bases from J, leaving 13 bases between. CDR1 and CDR2 (germline): LGHNA, YSLEER. The CDR3 sequence is CASSQDRVSREKLFF. CDR3 in DNA: TGCGCCAGCAGCCAAGACAGGGTCTCCAGGGAAAAACTGTTTTTT.

V usage is TRBV5-1 and J usage is TRBJ2-1; possible D gene TRBD1, 5 bases. Germline V gene data show CDR1 as SGHRS and CDR2 as YFSETQ. V was cut by 0 bases and J by 6 bases, with 13 bases left in between. The CDR3 has 15 amino acids. The CDR3 loop is CASSLAQGSINEQFF. CDR3 nucleotides: TGCGCCAGCAGCTTGGCTCAGGGATCGATCAATGAGCAGTTCTTC. Full variable domain (missing parts from reference TRBV5-1 and TRBJ2-1): KAGVTQTPRYLIKTRGQQVTLSCSPISGHRSVSWYQQTPGQGLQFLFEYFSETQRNKGNFPGRFSGRQFSNSRSEMNVSTLELGDSALYLCASSLAQGSINEQFFGPGTRLTVL.

This clone was detected only a few times. The V call is TRBV3-1 (or the pseudogene TRBV3-2), the J call TRBJ1-2, with D perhaps matching TRBD1 (6 bases). Germline lookup yields CDR1 LGHDT and CDR2 YNNKEL (reference sequence). The germline V and J ends were trimmed by 4 bases and 4 bases, with 19 bases remaining between them. The CDR3 has 16 residues. This CDR3 is CASSRSAGARIYGYTF. The CDR3 region has the DNA TGTGCCAGCAGCCGGTCCGCGGGGGCGCGAATCTATGGCTACACCTTC.

This clone was detected only once. J is TRBJ2-7 and V is TRBV29-1; TRBD2 aligns across 7 bases. The CDR3 totals 13 residues. Germline CDR1 and CDR2: SQVTM and ANQGSEA. With V trimmed by 7 bases and J by 0 bases, 6 bases remained unmatched. The CDR3 DNA is TGCAGCGCTATCAGCGGGGCCTCCTACGAGCAGTACTTC. Protein product: CSAISGASYEQYF.

This clone came up once. This chain uses TRBV6-2 or TRBV6-3 with TRBJ2-3, with no clear D. V shed 0 bases and J shed 5 bases, with 0 bases lying between them. The CDR3 covers 11 residues. Germline loops: CDR1 MNHEY, CDR2 SVGEGT. CDR3 region: CASSYSDTQYF. The CDR3 DNA reads as TGTGCCAGCAGTTACTCAGATACGCAGTATTTT.

This chain links TRBV28 with TRBJ2-7; no reliable D call. The CDR3 runs 14 residues. The germline V and J ends were trimmed by 5 bases and 0 bases, with 11 bases remaining between them. From germline, CDR1 is MDHEN and CDR2 SYDVKM. Written as DNA, the CDR3 is TGTGCCAGCAGTGAGGTGTTGAGCTCCTACGAGCAGTACTTC. Encoded protein: CASSEVLSSYEQYF.

This clone was detected only a few times. The chain joins TRBV3-1 (or the pseudogene TRBV3-2) to TRBJ2-4; TRBD2 is a possible D gene (6 bases). V lost 0 bases to trimming and J lost 9 bases, with 12 bases between them. The germline gives CDR1 LGHDT, CDR2 YNNKEL (reference sequence). This CDR3 comprises 14 residues. CDR3 coding DNA: TGTGCCAGCAGCCAAGATCCACTAGCAGGCATTCAGTACTTC. Translated: CASSQDPLAGIQYF.

The rearrangement uses TRBV9 and TRBJ1-5; D is unresolved. CDR3 length: 14 residues. Trimming took 3 bases from V and 7 from J, leaving 14 bases between them. Germline CDR1 is SGDLS and CDR2 is YYNGEE. CDR3 in DNA: TGTGCCAGCAGCGCCACGGGCCTCGGGCAGCCCCAGCATTTT. Its protein product is CASSATGLGQPQHF.